A selection of T cell receptor beta chains follows, all from one sample in a study of cytomegalovirus exposure and HLA in healthy donors. Assay used: immunoSEQ multiplex PCR; TCRdb lists only in-frame clones, some missing. The repertoire holds over 80,000 clones, with over 65% as singletons. Source material: PBMCs. These receptor sequences come from a man aged 55 to 70 in good health and CMV-seropositive. Each CDR3 is given with its conserved first and last residue. Each record gives: V gene, J gene, D gene, clone size, CDR3 DNA, CDR3 protein. D genes are given only for firm matches. For some rows the clone size is stated as once, few or many, or as a class when expanded; others skip it.

V: TRBV5-4
J: TRBJ2-7
D: -
size: -
DNA: TGTGCCAGCAGCTTGGCGGGGGAGTACTACGAGCAGTACTTC
CDR3: CASSLAGEYYEQYF

V: TRBV5-5
J: TRBJ1-3
D: -
size: -
DNA: TGTGCCAGCAGTTGGACTGATGGAAACACCATATATTTT
CDR3: CASSWTDGNTIYF

V: TRBV6-1
J: TRBJ1-6
D: -
size: -
DNA: TGTGCCAGCAGTGAGTTTGCCGGTTCACCCCTCCACTTT
CDR3: CASSEFAGSPLHF

V: TRBV25-1
J: TRBJ2-1
D: -
size: -
DNA: TGTGCCACTTCGGGACCCCACGGCGGGGATGAGCAGTTCTTC
CDR3: CATSGPHGGDEQFF

V: TRBV10-3
J: TRBJ2-7
D: TRBD1
size: -
DNA: TGTGCCATCAGTGAGGAAGGGACAGGGCTAGCCTACGAGCAGTACTTC
CDR3: CAISEEGTGLAYEQYF

V: TRBV29-1
J: TRBJ2-3
D: -
size: -
DNA: TGCAGCGTCGCAGGGAAAGATACGCAGTATTTT
CDR3: CSVAGKDTQYF

V: TRBV9
J: TRBJ2-2
D: TRBD2
size: -
DNA: TGTGCCAGCAGCCCGCGGCGGGCTAGCGGGGGGTTAAGGAACACCGGGGAGCTGTTTTTT
CDR3: CASSPRRASGGLRNTGELFF

V: TRBV21-1
J: TRBJ2-3
D: -
size: -
DNA: TGTGCCAGCAGGTGGATTGGAGGTAGCACAGATACGCAGTATTTT
CDR3: CASRWIGGSTDTQYF

V: TRBV6-1
J: TRBJ2-7
D: -
size: few
DNA: TGTGCCAGCAGTGAAGCGGAGGGGCAGTACTTC
CDR3: CASSEAEGQYF

V: TRBV4-2
J: TRBJ1-6
D: TRBD1
size: -
DNA: TGTGCCAGCAGCCTGGGACAGGCAAATTCACCCCTCCACTTT
CDR3: CASSLGQANSPLHF

V: TRBV6-5
J: TRBJ2-7
D: TRBD2
size: -
DNA: TGTGCCAGCAGCTTAGCGGGGGACCACGAGCAGTACTTC
CDR3: CASSLAGDHEQYF

V: TRBV9
J: TRBJ2-1
D: -
size: once
DNA: TGTGCCAGCAGCTCGGCACTGGGGCCCAACAACAATGAGCAGTTCTTC
CDR3: CASSSALGPNNNEQFF

V: TRBV6-5
J: TRBJ1-6
D: -
size: -
DNA: TGTGCCAGCAGTTACTCGGGGGAGGAAAGTTCACCCCTCCACTTT
CDR3: CASSYSGEESSPLHF

V: TRBV4-2
J: TRBJ2-7
D: -
size: -
DNA: TGTGCCAGCAGCCAAGACGACGGGGGGACAGGTTACGAGCAGTACTTC
CDR3: CASSQDDGGTGYEQYF

V: TRBV4-2
J: TRBJ2-1
D: TRBD1
size: -
DNA: TGTGCCAGCAGCCAAGGCCGACAGGGGAATGAGCAGTTCTTC
CDR3: CASSQGRQGNEQFF

V: TRBV6-4
J: TRBJ2-3
D: -
size: -
DNA: TGTGCCAGCAGTGCTACAGGGACAGATACGCAGTATTTT
CDR3: CASSATGTDTQYF

V: TRBV27
J: TRBJ1-1
D: -
size: few
DNA: TGTGCCAGCAGTTTGGGGGGGAACACTGAAGCTTTCTTT
CDR3: CASSLGGNTEAFF

V: TRBV6-5
J: TRBJ1-5
D: TRBD1
size: -
DNA: TGTGCCAGCAACCTGGACAGGGGAAGACAGCCCCAGCATTTT
CDR3: CASNLDRGRQPQHF

V: TRBV6-5
J: TRBJ2-1
D: TRBD2
size: -
DNA: TGTGCCAGCAGTTATTCCGGGACTAGCGGGGTCAATGAGCAGTTCTTC
CDR3: CASSYSGTSGVNEQFF

V: TRBV19
J: TRBJ1-4
D: TRBD1
size: -
DNA: TGTGCCAGTAGTATCATAACAGGGGGCACTTCCGAAAAACTGTTTTTT
CDR3: CASSIITGGTSEKLFF

V: TRBV11-2
J: TRBJ2-5
D: -
size: -
DNA: TGTGCCAGCAGCCCACAGGGAGGGGAGACCCAGTACTTC
CDR3: CASSPQGGETQYF

V: TRBV28
J: TRBJ1-3
D: -
size: -
DNA: TGTGCCAGCAGTTCCCTAGGGGCTGGAAACACCATATATTTT
CDR3: CASSSLGAGNTIYF

V: TRBV18
J: TRBJ2-1
D: -
size: once
DNA: TGTGCCAGCTCACCACCTGGGGGGGCCTTCAATGAGCAGTTCTTC
CDR3: CASSPPGGAFNEQFF

V: TRBV28
J: TRBJ2-7
D: TRBD2
size: -
DNA: TGTGCCAGCAGTTTGGAGCGGGGGGCCTACGAGCAGTACTTC
CDR3: CASSLERGAYEQYF

V: TRBV6-4
J: TRBJ2-3
D: -
size: few
DNA: TGTGCCAGCAGGGACAGCTTATCCACAGATACGCAGTATTTT
CDR3: CASRDSLSTDTQYF

V: TRBV2
J: TRBJ1-1
D: -
size: few
DNA: TGTGCCAGCAGTGAGAGGGCAGGTCTTGAAGCTTTCTTT
CDR3: CASSERAGLEAFF

V: TRBV27
J: TRBJ1-4
D: -
size: few
DNA: -
CDR3: CASSSAPGEEEKLFF

V: TRBV10-3
J: TRBJ2-7
D: -
size: -
DNA: TGTGCCACTGAAGGGGACGAGCAGTACTTC
CDR3: CATEGDEQYF

V: TRBV7-9
J: TRBJ1-4
D: -
size: -
DNA: TGTGCCAGCAGCTCAGACAGTCGGACTAATGAAAAACTGTTTTTT
CDR3: CASSSDSRTNEKLFF

V: TRBV30
J: TRBJ2-7
D: TRBD1
size: -
DNA: TGTGCCTGGAGTGTTGGGACAGGGGTGAACGAGCAGTACTTC
CDR3: CAWSVGTGVNEQYF

V: TRBV2
J: TRBJ1-2
D: -
size: -
DNA: TGTGCCAGCAGGTCGACGGGGAGGGATGGCTACACCTTC
CDR3: CASRSTGRDGYTF

V: TRBV6-1
J: TRBJ1-5
D: TRBD1
size: few
DNA: TGTGCCAGCACTTCGGGACAGACCTACGTTCAGCCCCAGCATTTT
CDR3: CASTSGQTYVQPQHF

V: TRBV7-9
J: TRBJ2-1
D: -
size: -
DNA: TGTTCCAGCAGCTCCGAGGCCAATGAGCAGTTCTTC
CDR3: CSSSSEANEQFF

V: TRBV9
J: TRBJ1-2
D: TRBD1
size: -
DNA: TGTGCCAGCAGCCCATCAGGGACAGGGAACTATGGCTACACCTTC
CDR3: CASSPSGTGNYGYTF

V: TRBV20-1
J: TRBJ1-2
D: -
size: -
DNA: TGCAGTGCGGCGGGAGGCTATGGCTACACCTTC
CDR3: CSAAGGYGYTF

V: TRBV5-1
J: TRBJ1-2
D: -
size: -
DNA: TGCGCCAGCAGCTTGGGCCCGACAGACTATGGCTACACCTTC
CDR3: CASSLGPTDYGYTF

V: TRBV18
J: TRBJ1-2
D: -
size: -
DNA: TGTGCCAGCTCACCCCTCGGACAGCCCAGCTATGGCTACACCTTC
CDR3: CASSPLGQPSYGYTF

V: TRBV7-6
J: TRBJ2-1
D: -
size: once
DNA: TGTGCCAGCAGCCAAACAGTAGGGGTCCAACCCAATGAGCAGTTCTTC
CDR3: CASSQTVGVQPNEQFF

V: TRBV5-4
J: TRBJ2-7
D: TRBD1
size: once
DNA: TGTGCCAGCAGCAACAGGGGGAGCTCCTACGAGCAGTACTTC
CDR3: CASSNRGSSYEQYF

V: TRBV20-1
J: TRBJ2-7
D: TRBD2
size: -
DNA: TGCAGTGCTCGGACTAGCTACGAGCAGTACTTC
CDR3: CSARTSYEQYF

V: TRBV5-5
J: TRBJ2-7
D: TRBD1
size: few
DNA: TGTGCCAGCAGCTTTAGGGACAGAAACTACGAGCAGTACTTC
CDR3: CASSFRDRNYEQYF

V: TRBV4-1
J: TRBJ1-1
D: TRBD1
size: -
DNA: TGCGCCAGCAGCCACGGGACAGCCTATGAAGCTTTCTTT
CDR3: CASSHGTAYEAFF

V: TRBV27
J: TRBJ2-2
D: -
size: -
DNA: TGTGCCAGCAGTACAGGTTTTGGGAACACCGGGGAGCTGTTTTTT
CDR3: CASSTGFGNTGELFF

V: TRBV7-2
J: TRBJ1-5
D: -
size: -
DNA: TGTGCCAGCAGCTTTACTGGCAATCAGCCCCAGCATTTT
CDR3: CASSFTGNQPQHF

V: TRBV7-9
J: TRBJ2-3
D: TRBD2
size: -
DNA: TGTGCCAGCAGCTTAGTCGGTAGCGGGGGGACTTGGGAATATTTT
CDR3: CASSLVGSGGTWEYF

V: TRBV12-5
J: TRBJ2-1
D: TRBD1
size: -
DNA: TGTGCTAGTGGCTGGGGGGACAGGGGTTACAATGAGCAGTTCTTC
CDR3: CASGWGDRGYNEQFF

V: TRBV19
J: TRBJ1-2
D: -
size: once
DNA: TGTGCCAGTAGTATAGGGACAGTGGATAACTATGGCTACACCTTC
CDR3: CASSIGTVDNYGYTF

V: TRBV29-1
J: TRBJ1-1
D: TRBD1
size: -
DNA: TGCAGCGTGGAGGGGGCTGGTGGCACTGAAGCTTTCTTT
CDR3: CSVEGAGGTEAFF